The 14 T cell receptor beta chains below all came from one sample that was sequenced in a study of identical twins. Using its own MiXCR run on the 5' RACE reads, TCRdb lists one record per CDR3 protein. The sample holds about 530,000 distinct CDR3 sequences; roughly 15% are singletons and the top ten take nearly 0.45%. The same specimen was also included in a second study, on yellow fever vaccine responses in identical twins.

The sample comprised CD4+ T cells sorted from blood. The source of these receptors is a woman aged 18-30 years in good health.

The V gene is TRBV5-6, the J gene TRBJ2-2; 12 positions agree with TRBD2. Trimming at V came to 1 base and at J to 5 bases, leaving 6 bases not matched to a gene. Germline loops: CDR1 SGHDT, CDR2 YYEEEE. The CDR3 length is 17 residues. The CDR3 reads CASSLLGLAGSTGELFF. In nucleotides, the CDR3 is TGTGCCAGCAGCTTGTTAGGACTAGCGGGGTCGACCGGGGAGCTGTTTTTT.

The chain links TRBV24-1 to TRBJ2-1; possibly TRBD2 for D (6 bases). Germline CDR1 and CDR2: KGHDR and SFDVKD. This CDR3 is built from 15 residues. The V end was cut by 3 bases, the J end by 7 bases, with 15 bases between. The CDR3 DNA reads TGTGCCACCAGTGATCTGGTCGGGAGCGGGAATGAGCAGTTCTTC. It is translated as CATSDLVGSGNEQFF.

The rearrangement joins TRBV7-2 to TRBJ2-1, with D unresolved. The CDR3 covers 16 residues. Germline assignment: CDR1 SGHTA and CDR2 FQGNSA. Trimming shortened V by 3 bases and J by 4 bases, and 16 bases separated the two germline ends. CDR3 residues: CASSLRFLIGYNEQFF. The CDR3 DNA sequence: TGTGCCAGCAGCTTGCGATTCCTTATTGGATACAATGAGCAGTTCTTC.

This clonotype has a handful of counts. This chain connects TRBV7-7 to TRBJ2-2; TRBD2 matches at 8 bases. This CDR3 comprises 14 residues. After removal of 5 bases from V and 5 bases from J, the junction contained 4 bases not matched to a gene. Germline values: CDR1 SSHAT, CDR2 FNYEAQ (reference sequence). CDR3 bases: TGTGCCAGCAGCCCGGCGGGGGGTACCGGGGAGCTGTTTTTT. Translation gives CASSPAGGTGELFF. The variable domain in full, with the rest retrieved from reference TRBV7-7 and TRBJ2-2, is GAGVSQSPRYKVTKRGQDVTLRCDPISSHATLYWYQQALGQGPEFLTYFNYEAQPDKSGLPSDRFSAERPEGSISTLTIQRTEQRDSAMYRCASSPAGGTGELFFGEGSRLTVL.

This clonotype was seen more than once but under ten times. The chain combines TRBV7-2 with TRBJ1-1; the match to TRBD1 covers 7 bases. V lost 3 bases and J lost 7; bases outside the gene matches: 5. This CDR3 contains 13 residues. CDR1 is SGHTA, CDR2 FQGNSA, per germline. The CDR3 sequence is CASSFPAGGEAFF. The CDR3 coding sequence is TGTGCCAGCAGCTTCCCAGCAGGGGGTGAAGCTTTCTTT. Variable domain in full (rest from reference TRBV7-2 and TRBJ1-1): GAGVSQSPSNKVTEKGKDVELRCDPISGHTALYWYRQSLGQGLEFLIYFQGNSAPDKSGLPSDRFSAERTGGSVSTLTIQRTQQEDSAVYLCASSFPAGGEAFFGQGTRLTVV.

This clonotype was seen a few times. The V and J genes are TRBV9 and TRBJ2-1; D remains unclear. The V gene lost 1 base and the J gene lost 4 bases, with 12 bases spanning the gap. Germline V gene lookup returns CDR1 SGDLS and CDR2 YYNGEE. The CDR3 length is 15 residues. CDR3 coding DNA: TGTGCCAGCAGCGTACTTGGGCAGACATACAATGAGCAGTTCTTC. It encodes CASSVLGQTYNEQFF.

In its sample, this clonotype was seen a few times. This chain uses TRBV4-1 with TRBJ2-7, with D uncertain. In germline, CDR1 is MGHRA, CDR2 YSYEKL. This CDR3 has 15 residues. V was trimmed by 0 bases and J by 3 bases, leaving 12 bases between them. CDR3 nucleotides: TGCGCCAGCAGCCAAGAAGAGAACCCCAACTACGAGCAGTACTTC. Translated, it gives CASSQEENPNYEQYF.

This chain uses TRBV20-1 with TRBJ2-5; D might be TRBD2 (5 bases). Germline CDR1 is DFQATT and CDR2 is SNEGSKA (reference sequence). V shed 8 bases and J shed 1 base, with 11 bases lying between them. The CDR3 covers 12 residues. This chain's CDR3 is CSIQRLQETQYF. CDR3 DNA: TGCAGTATTCAGCGGCTCCAAGAGACCCAGTACTTC.

This rearrangement joins TRBV11-2 to TRBJ2-2, with D unclear. The germline V and J ends were trimmed by 2 bases and 7 bases, with 5 bases remaining between them. CDR3 length: 12 amino acids. Germline V gene sequence: CDR1 SGHAT, CDR2 FQNNGV. The CDR3, as DNA: TGTGCCAGCAGCTTACAGTTCGGGGAGCTGTTTTTT. Translation: CASSLQFGELFF.

Concerning this clonotype: The CDR3 does not end in the conserved phenylalanine or tryptophan, so this is likely a read error. This rearrangement joins TRBV19 to TRBJ2-2, with D tentatively TRBD2 (5 bases). There are 15 residues in the CDR3. Between the trimmed V and J ends, which lost 2 bases and 5 bases, there was a span of 12 bases. Germline V gives CDR1 LNHDA, CDR2 SQIVND (reference sequence). CDR3 DNA: TGTGCCAGTAGTATAATATTAGGGAGAACCGGGGAGCTGTTTTCT. Translated: CASSIILGRTGELFS.

V is TRBV20-1 and J is TRBJ2-5; possible D gene TRBD2, 7 bases. Germline V lookup: CDR1 DFQATT, CDR2 SNEGSKA (reference sequence). The CDR3 spans 13 residues. Trimming shortened V by 6 bases and J by 5 bases, and 16 bases separated the two germline ends. The CDR3 nucleotides are TGCAGTGCGCGCCTAGGGGGGGTGGAGACCCAGTACTTC. Translated: CSARLGGVETQYF.

The rearrangement links TRBV5-1 to TRBJ2-7; possibly TRBD1 for D (5 bases). Trimming cost V 4 bases and J 5 bases, with 13 bases left between them. CDR1 SGHRS and CDR2 YFSETQ come from the germline V gene. CDR3 length: 13 residues. Written as DNA, the CDR3 is TGCGCCAGCAGCGGCGCAGGGTCCAACGAGCAGTACTTC. It is translated as CASSGAGSNEQYF.

In its sample, this clonotype was seen a few times. The rearrangement links TRBV18 to TRBJ2-3, with 9 bases identical to TRBD1. The CDR3 sequence is 14 residues long. The germline CDR1 and CDR2 sequences are KGHSH and LQKENI. V lost 5 bases to trimming and J lost 4 bases; unmatched junction nucleotides: 4. The CDR3 region is CASSSTGGADTQYF. The CDR3 DNA is TGTGCCAGCTCATCAACAGGGGGCGCAGATACGCAGTATTTT. Variable domain in full (rest from reference TRBV18 and TRBJ2-3): NAGVMQNPRHLVRRRGQEARLRCSPMKGHSHVYWYRQLPEEGLKFMVYLQKENIIDESGMPKERFSAEFPKEGPSILRIQQVVRGDSAAYFCASSSTGGADTQYFGPGTRLTVL.

This chain joins TRBV27 and TRBJ2-3; perhaps D is TRBD1 or TRBD2 (5 bases each). The CDR3 spans 14 residues. Germline V gives CDR1 MNHEY, CDR2 SMNVEV (reference sequence). The V gene lost 8 bases and the J gene lost 5 bases, with 17 bases spanning the gap. Written as DNA, the CDR3 is TGTGCCAGCGGGACGGGGCAGGCCCGAGATACGCAGTATTTT. Protein product: CASGTGQARDTQYF.